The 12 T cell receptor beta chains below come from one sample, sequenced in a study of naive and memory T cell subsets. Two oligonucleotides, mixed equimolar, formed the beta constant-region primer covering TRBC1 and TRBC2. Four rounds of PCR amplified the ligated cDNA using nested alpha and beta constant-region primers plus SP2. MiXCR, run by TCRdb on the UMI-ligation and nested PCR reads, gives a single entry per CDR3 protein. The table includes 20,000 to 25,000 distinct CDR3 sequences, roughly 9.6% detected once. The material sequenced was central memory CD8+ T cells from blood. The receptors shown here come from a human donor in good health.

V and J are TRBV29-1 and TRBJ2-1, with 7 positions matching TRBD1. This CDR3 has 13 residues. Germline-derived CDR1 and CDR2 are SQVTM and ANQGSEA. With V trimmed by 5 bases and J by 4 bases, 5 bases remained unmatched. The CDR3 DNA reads TGCAGCGTTCCCGGGACAGATTACAATGAGCAGTTCTTC. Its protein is CSVPGTDYNEQFF.

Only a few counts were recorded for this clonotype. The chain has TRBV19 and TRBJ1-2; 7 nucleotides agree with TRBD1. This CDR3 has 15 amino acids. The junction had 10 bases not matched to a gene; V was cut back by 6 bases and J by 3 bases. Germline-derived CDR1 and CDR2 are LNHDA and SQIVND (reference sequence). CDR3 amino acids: CASSSDRDAYYGYTF. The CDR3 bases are TGTGCCAGTAGCTCCGACAGGGACGCCTACTATGGCTACACCTTC.

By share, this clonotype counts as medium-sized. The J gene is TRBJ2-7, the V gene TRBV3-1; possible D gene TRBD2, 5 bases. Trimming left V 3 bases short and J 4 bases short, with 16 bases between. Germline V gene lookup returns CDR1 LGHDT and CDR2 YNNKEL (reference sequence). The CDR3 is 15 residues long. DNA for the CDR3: TGTGCCAGCAGCCATGACGACGGGGAAGGTTACGAGCAGTACTTC. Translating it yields CASSHDDGEGYEQYF.

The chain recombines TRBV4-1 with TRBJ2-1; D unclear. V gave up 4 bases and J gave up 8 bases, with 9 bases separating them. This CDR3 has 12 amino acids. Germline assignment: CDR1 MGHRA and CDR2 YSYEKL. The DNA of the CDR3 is TGCGCCAGCAGCCTTAGTGCCGATGAGCAGTTCTTC. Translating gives CASSLSADEQFF.

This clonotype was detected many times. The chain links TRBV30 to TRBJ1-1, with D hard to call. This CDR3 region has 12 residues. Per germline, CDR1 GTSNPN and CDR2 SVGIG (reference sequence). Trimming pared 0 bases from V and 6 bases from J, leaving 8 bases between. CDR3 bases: TGTGCCTGGAGTGTAGGCCGGGCTGAAGCTTTCTTT. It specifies CAWSVGRAEAFF.

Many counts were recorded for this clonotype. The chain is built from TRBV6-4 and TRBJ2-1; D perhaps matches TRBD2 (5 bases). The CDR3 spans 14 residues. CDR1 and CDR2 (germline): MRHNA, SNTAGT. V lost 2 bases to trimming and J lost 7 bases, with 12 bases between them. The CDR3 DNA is TGTGCCAGCAGTGACGGGAGATCGCCGAATGAGCAGTTCTTC. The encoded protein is CASSDGRSPNEQFF.

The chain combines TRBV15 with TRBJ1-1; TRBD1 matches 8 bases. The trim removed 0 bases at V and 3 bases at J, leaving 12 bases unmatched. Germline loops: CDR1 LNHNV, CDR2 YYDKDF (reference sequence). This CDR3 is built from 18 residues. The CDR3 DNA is TGTGCCACCAGCAGAGATGGGTTGGACAGGGTGGAAGACACTGAAGCTTTCTTT. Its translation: CATSRDGLDRVEDTEAFF.

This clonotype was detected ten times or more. This CDR3 is CATSPGSNQPQHF. CDR3 nucleotide sequence: TGTGCCACCAGTCCAGGGAGCAATCAGCCCCAGCATTTT. This rearrangement joins TRBV24-1 to TRBJ1-5, with D possibly matching TRBD1 (5 bases). The germline V gene has CDR1 KGHDR and CDR2 SFDVKD. V was trimmed by 6 bases and J by 1 base, leaving 6 bases between them. CDR3 length: 13 amino acids.

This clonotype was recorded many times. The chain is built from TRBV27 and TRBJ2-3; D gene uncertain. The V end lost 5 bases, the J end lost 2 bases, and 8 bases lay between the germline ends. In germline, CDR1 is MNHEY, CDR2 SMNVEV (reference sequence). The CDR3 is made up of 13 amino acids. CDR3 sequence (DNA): TGTGCCAGCAGTGTGTACTCCACAGATACGCAGTATTTT. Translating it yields CASSVYSTDTQYF.

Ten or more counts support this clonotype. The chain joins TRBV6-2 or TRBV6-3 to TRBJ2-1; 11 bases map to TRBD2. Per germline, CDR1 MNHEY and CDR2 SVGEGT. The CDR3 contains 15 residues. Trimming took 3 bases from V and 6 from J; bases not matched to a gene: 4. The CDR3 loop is CASSYSLAGGNEQFF. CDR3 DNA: TGTGCCAGCAGTTATAGCCTAGCGGGAGGCAATGAGCAGTTCTTC.

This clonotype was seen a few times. The CDR3 region has the DNA TGTGCCAGCAGTTTACTTGGGGGGTTCCAAGAGACCCAGTACTTC. It specifies CASSLLGGFQETQYF. The gene calls are TRBV27 and TRBJ2-5; possibly TRBD2 for D (6 bases). The CDR3 runs to 15 residues. The V end lost 2 bases, the J end lost 1 base, and 11 bases lay between the germline ends. The germline V gene encodes CDR1 MNHEY and CDR2 SMNVEV (reference sequence).

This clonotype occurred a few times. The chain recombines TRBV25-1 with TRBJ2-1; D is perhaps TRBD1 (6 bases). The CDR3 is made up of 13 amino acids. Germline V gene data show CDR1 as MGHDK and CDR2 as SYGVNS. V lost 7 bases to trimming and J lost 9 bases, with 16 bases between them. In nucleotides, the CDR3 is TGTGCCAGCAAGGACAGCGCCAGGGGTGAGCAGTTCTTC. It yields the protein CASKDSARGEQFF.